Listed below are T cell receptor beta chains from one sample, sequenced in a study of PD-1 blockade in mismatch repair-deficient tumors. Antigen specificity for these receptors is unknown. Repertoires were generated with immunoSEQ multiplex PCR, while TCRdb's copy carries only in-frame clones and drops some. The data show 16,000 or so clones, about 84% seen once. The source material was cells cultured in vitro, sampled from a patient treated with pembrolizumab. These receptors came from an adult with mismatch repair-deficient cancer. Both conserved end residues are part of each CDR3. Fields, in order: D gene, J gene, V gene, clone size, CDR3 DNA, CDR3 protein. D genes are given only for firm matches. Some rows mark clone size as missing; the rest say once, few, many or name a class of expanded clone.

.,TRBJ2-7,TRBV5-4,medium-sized,TGTGCCAGCAACCTATGGGGCTCCCCGAACGAGCAGTACTTC,CASNLWGSPNEQYF
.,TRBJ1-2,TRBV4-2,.,TGTGCCAGCAGCCCGGGGGAGACGGACGTTTATGGCTACACCTTC,CASSPGETDVYGYTF
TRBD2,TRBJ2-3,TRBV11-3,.,TGTGCCAGCAGCTTCAATACGGGACTAGCGAAGAGCACAGATACGCAGTATTTT,CASSFNTGLAKSTDTQYF
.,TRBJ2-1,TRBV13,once,TGTGCCAGCAGCTCGGAGGGGAATGAGCAGTTCTTC,CASSSEGNEQFF
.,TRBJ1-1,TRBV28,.,TGTGCCAGCAGTTCTCCGGGGGAGATGAACACTGAAGCTTTCTTT,CASSSPGEMNTEAFF
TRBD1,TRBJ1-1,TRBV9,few,TGTGCCAGCAGCGCAGAACTACAGGGGAGAACTGAAGCTTTCTTT,CASSAELQGRTEAFF
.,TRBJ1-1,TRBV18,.,TGTGCCAGCTCACCAAAGATTACAATGAACACTGAAGCTTTCTTT,CASSPKITMNTEAFF
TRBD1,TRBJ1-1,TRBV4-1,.,TGCGCCAGCAGCCAAGGGGTAGGGACAGTTGAAGCTTTCTTT,CASSQGVGTVEAFF
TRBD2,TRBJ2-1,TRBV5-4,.,TGTGCCAGCAGCGGGAGGGCCGTAGATGAGCAGTTCTTC,CASSGRAVDEQFF
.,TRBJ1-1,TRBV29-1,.,TGCAGCGTCTCTTCGGTGGCTCGGGGCACTGAAGCTTTCTTT,CSVSSVARGTEAFF
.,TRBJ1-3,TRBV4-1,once,TGCGCCAGCAGCCACCCCGGACAGAGGAACACCATATATTTT,CASSHPGQRNTIYF
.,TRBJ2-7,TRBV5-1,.,TGCGCCAGCAGCTCCAAGGAGGGCGAGCAGTACTTC,CASSSKEGEQYF
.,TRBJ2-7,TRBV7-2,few,TGTGCCAGCAGCTTAGGGGACTTTTTGCCACATTGGGAGCAGTACTTC,CASSLGDFLPHWEQYF
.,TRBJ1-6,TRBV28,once,TGTGCCAGCAGTATGAGGGGGGATGAGGGGGGTGCGGATTCACCCCTCCACTTT,CASSMRGDEGGADSPLHF
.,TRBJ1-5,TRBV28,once,TGTGCCAGCAGTACCCGACAGATAGCAAACAATCAGCCCCAGCATTTT,CASSTRQIANNQPQHF
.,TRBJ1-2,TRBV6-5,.,TGTGCCAGCAGTCCCGGAGGCCTCTTCTATGGCTACACCTTC,CASSPGGLFYGYTF
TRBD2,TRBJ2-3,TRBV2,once,TGTGCCAGCAGAGCCGGGACTAGCGGGTCGCCTAGCACAGATACGCAGTATTTT,CASRAGTSGSPSTDTQYF
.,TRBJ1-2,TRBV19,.,TGTGCCAGTAGTATCAGTTGGGCAGGGACCTATGGCTACACCTTC,CASSISWAGTYGYTF
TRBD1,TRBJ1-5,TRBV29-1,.,TGCAGCGTTGGACAGGGGAATAATCAGCCCCAGCATTTT,CSVGQGNNQPQHF
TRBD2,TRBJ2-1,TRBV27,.,TGTGCCAGCAGTTATGATGCTAGCGGCTACAATGAGCAGTTCTTC,CASSYDASGYNEQFF
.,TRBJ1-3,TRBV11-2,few,TGTGCCAGCAGCCCAATTAGGGGGAGCTCTGGAAACACCATATATTTT,CASSPIRGSSGNTIYF
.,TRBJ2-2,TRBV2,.,TGTGCCAGCAGCGAAGGTTGGGGGACCGGGGAGCTGTTTTTT,CASSEGWGTGELFF
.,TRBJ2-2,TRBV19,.,TGTGCCAGTAGGCCCACCGGGACCGGGGAGCTGTTTTTT,CASRPTGTGELFF
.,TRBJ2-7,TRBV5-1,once,TGCGCCAGCAGCTTGGTAGGGCGAAAGGGCTCCTACGAGCAGTACTTC,CASSLVGRKGSYEQYF
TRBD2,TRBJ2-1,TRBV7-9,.,TGTGCCAGCAGCTTAGAAACGGGACTAGCGGGAGTGAATGAGCAGTTCTTC,CASSLETGLAGVNEQFF
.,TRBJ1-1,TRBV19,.,TGTGCCAGTAGTACCCCTGGACTGCAAATTGAAGCTTTCTTT,CASSTPGLQIEAFF
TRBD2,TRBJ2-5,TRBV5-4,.,TGTGCCAGCAGCTTGGGGGGAGGGTTGGAGACCCAGTACTTC,CASSLGGGLETQYF
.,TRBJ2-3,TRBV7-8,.,TGTGCCAGCAGCTTTACGGGGTTGTCAACAGATACGCAGTATTTT,CASSFTGLSTDTQYF
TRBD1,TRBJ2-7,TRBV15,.,TGTGCCACCAGCAGGGCTTTGAACAGGGGAAGCTACGAGCAGTACTTC,CATSRALNRGSYEQYF
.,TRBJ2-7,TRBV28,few,TGTGCCAGCAGTTCCCCCCTATCGAAGACAGGTTCCTACGAGCAGTACTTC,CASSSPLSKTGSYEQYF
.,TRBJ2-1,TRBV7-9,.,TGTGCCAGCAGCTTAGCGAATGAGCAGTTCTTC,CASSLANEQFF
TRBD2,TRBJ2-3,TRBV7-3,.,TGTGCCAGCAGCTTCATAAGTCGGGGACTAGCCGGAGATACGCAGTATTTT,CASSFISRGLAGDTQYF
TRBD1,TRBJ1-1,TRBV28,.,TGTGCCAGCAGCTCCGGGACAGGGTATAGTATCGGCACTGAAGCTTTCTTT,CASSSGTGYSIGTEAFF
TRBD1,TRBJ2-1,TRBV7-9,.,TGTGCCAGCAGCAGCCCCGGGACAGGGGTCTACAATGAGCAGTTCTTC,CASSSPGTGVYNEQFF
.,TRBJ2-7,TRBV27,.,TGTGCCAGCAGTTTAGGAGGTGTTAGCAGAAGCGACGAGCAGTACTTC,CASSLGGVSRSDEQYF
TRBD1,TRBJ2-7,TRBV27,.,TGTGCCAGCAGTCTAACCGGGACAGGGGACGAGCAGTACTTC,CASSLTGTGDEQYF
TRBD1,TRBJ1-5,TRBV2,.,TGTGCCAGCAGTGGGGACAGGGCCAATCAGCCCCAGCATTTT,CASSGDRANQPQHF
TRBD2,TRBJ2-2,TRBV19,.,TGTGCCAGTAGTTTCGGGACTAGCTACTCTACGAGCATCGGGGAGCTGTTTTTT,CASSFGTSYSTSIGELFF
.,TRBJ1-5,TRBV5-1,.,TGCGCCAGCAGCTTGGGGCAGGGAAGCCAGCCCCAGCATTTT,CASSLGQGSQPQHF
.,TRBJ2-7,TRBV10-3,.,TGTGCCATCAGTGATGGGCCAGGGCGGCCCTACGAGCAGTACTTC,CAISDGPGRPYEQYF
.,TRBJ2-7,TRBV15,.,TGTGCCACCAGCAGAGACTCCTACGAGCAGTACTTC,CATSRDSYEQYF
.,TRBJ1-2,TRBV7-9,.,TGTGCCAGCAGCCATCCGGATTCGGGGGTGAGGGGCTACACCTTC,CASSHPDSGVRGYTF
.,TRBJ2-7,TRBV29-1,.,TGCAGCGTCCACCTTGAGGGGCACTACGAGCAGTACTTC,CSVHLEGHYEQYF
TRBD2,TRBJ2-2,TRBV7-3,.,TGTGCCAGCAGCTTAATTAGCGGGGGCACCGGGGAGCTGTTTTTT,CASSLISGGTGELFF
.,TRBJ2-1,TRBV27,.,TGTGCCAGCAGGAAGGGGGGGGTCGCCTACAATGAGCAGTTCTTC,CASRKGGVAYNEQFF
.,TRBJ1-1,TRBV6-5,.,TGTGCCAGCAGGATCACAGGCGTGAACACTGAAGCTTTCTTT,CASRITGVNTEAFF
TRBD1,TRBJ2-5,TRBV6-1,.,TGTGCCAGCAGTGCGTCTGAGGGGACAGGGGCGCAGACCCAGTACTTC,CASSASEGTGAQTQYF
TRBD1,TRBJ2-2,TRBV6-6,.,TGTGCCAGCAGTTACCTAGGGGGCGGAGATTCCGGGGAGCTGTTTTTT,CASSYLGGGDSGELFF
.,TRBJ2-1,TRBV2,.,TGTGCCAGCACCGGATCGGGCCTCCGAGTAGAATTCTTC,CASTGSGLRVEFF
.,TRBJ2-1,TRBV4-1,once,TGCGCCAGCAGCCATCCCTACGATGAGCAGTTCTTC,CASSHPYDEQFF
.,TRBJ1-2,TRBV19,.,TGTGCCAGTAGTAGGGACGGTAGGAACTATGGCTACACCTTC,CASSRDGRNYGYTF
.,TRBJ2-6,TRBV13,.,TGTGCCAGCAGCCCGGGCAGGGGGGGGTCTGGGGCCAACGTCCTGACTTTC,CASSPGRGGSGANVLTF
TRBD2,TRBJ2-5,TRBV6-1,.,TGTGCCAGCAGTGGATTTCTAGCGGCGGGGGGAGAGACCCAGTACTTC,CASSGFLAAGGETQYF
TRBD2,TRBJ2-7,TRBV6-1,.,TGTGCCAGCAGTGAAGCGTTTAGCGGGAGTTACGAGCAGTACTTC,CASSEAFSGSYEQYF
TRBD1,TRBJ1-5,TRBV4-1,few,TGCGCCAGCAGCCAAGAGCCGGGACAGGGGTTTTTGACCCAGCATTTT,CASSQEPGQGFLTQHF
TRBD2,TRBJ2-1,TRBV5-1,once,TGCGCCAGCAGCTTAGCAGGGGGCCTAGGGACTAGCGGGACCGAGCAGTTCTTC,CASSLAGGLGTSGTEQFF
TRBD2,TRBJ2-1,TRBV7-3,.,TGTGCCAGCAGCTTAAGTATCGCGGGAGGGGGTTACAATGAGCAGTTCTTC,CASSLSIAGGGYNEQFF
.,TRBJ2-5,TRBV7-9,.,TGTGCCAGCAGCCTGCTGGGCGTAGAGACCCAGTACTTC,CASSLLGVETQYF